The 23 T cell receptor beta chains reported below all come from one sample, sequenced in a study of T cell repertoires in cytomegalovirus infection. These receptors have no identified antigens. MiXCR was run by TCRdb on the reads, yielding one entry per CDR3 protein. The sample lists 55,000 to 70,000 distinct CDR3 sequences; 20% to 25% were seen once. Sequencing was done on a sample of PBMCs, sequenced either directly or after in vitro stimulation (not recorded which). Receptors were obtained from a human donor in good health (CMV status not recorded). Some clones in this sample may be carry-over from other donors' samples.

This clonotype was counted only a few times. The V gene is TRBV12-3 or TRBV12-4, the J gene TRBJ1-1; TRBD1 matches 8 bases. CDR3 length equals 16 residues. After removal of 3 bases from V and 0 bases from J, the junction contained 6 bases not matched to a gene. CDR3 sequence reads: CASSFFLTGVNTEAFF. In DNA form, the CDR3 reads TGTGCCAGCAGTTTCTTCCTGACAGGGGTGAACACTGAAGCTTTCTTT.

The chain recombines TRBV19 with TRBJ1-6; 10 positions match TRBD1. This CDR3 has 15 amino acids. CDR1 LNHDA and CDR2 SQIVND come from the germline V gene (reference sequence). V gave up 5 bases and J gave up 7 bases; unmatched junction bases: 5. As DNA, the CDR3 is TGTGCCAGTAGTTCCCGGGACAGGGGCAATTCACCCCTCCACTTT. Its translation: CASSSRDRGNSPLHF.

The chain is built from TRBV27 and TRBJ2-7; the D gene is possibly TRBD1 (6 bases). CDR1 is MNHEY, CDR2 SMNVEV, per germline (reference sequence). V was shortened by 5 bases and J by 3 bases, with 14 bases between the two germline ends. This CDR3 is built from 14 residues. Here the CDR3 reads CASSLTGFGYEQYF. CDR3 nucleotide sequence: TGTGCCAGCAGTCTCACAGGGTTTGGCTACGAGCAGTACTTC.

The CDR3, as DNA: TGTGCCAGCAGCCGACAAGGCACAGATACGCAGTATTTT. Amino acid sequence: CASSRQGTDTQYF. The chain links TRBV7-2 to TRBJ2-3; D is unresolved. The V and J ends lost 5 bases and 1 base respectively, with 7 bases between them. CDR1 is SGHTA, CDR2 FQGNSA, per germline. The length of the CDR3 is 13 residues.

The chain uses TRBV4-3 and TRBJ2-1; no definite D call. Germline V gives CDR1 LGHNA, CDR2 YSLEER. The CDR3 has 16 amino acids. Trimming shortened V by 0 bases and J by 0 bases, and 9 bases separated the two germline ends. Here the CDR3 reads CASSQEAARSYNEQFF. CDR3 DNA sequence: TGCGCCAGCAGCCAAGAAGCTGCCCGCTCCTACAATGAGCAGTTCTTC.

This clonotype was recorded a few times. This chain uses TRBV12-3 or TRBV12-4 with TRBJ1-3, with unresolved D. V lost 6 bases and J lost 0, with 12 bases in between. The CDR3 is 15 amino acids. Here the CDR3 DNA reads TGTGCCAGCAGAACGAAGGGCGGCTCTGGAAACACCATATATTTT. Its protein product is CASRTKGGSGNTIYF.

This chain uses TRBV11-2 with TRBJ2-1; TRBD2 matches 7 bases. The V gene end was trimmed by 5 bases and the J gene end by 6 bases; junction bases not matched to a gene: 4. CDR1 and CDR2 from the germline V gene are SGHAT and FQNNGV. The CDR3 has 13 amino acids. The CDR3 region has the DNA TGTGCCAGCAGCCCCGGACTAGTCAATGAGCAGTTCTTC. This translates into CASSPGLVNEQFF.

This clonotype was recorded a few times. V gene TRBV4-1 combines with J gene TRBJ2-3; a possible D gene is TRBD2 (5 bases). The V gene's germline CDR1 is MGHRA and CDR2 YSYEKL. This CDR3 contains 14 residues. Deletions cut 3 bases from V and 3 bases from J, with 10 bases between. In nucleotides, the CDR3 is TGCGCCAGCAGCCAGGCTAGAGGGACAGATACGCAGTATTTT. Translated: CASSQARGTDTQYF.

This clonotype was recorded a few times. The rearrangement uses TRBV7-9 and TRBJ2-2; TRBD2 agrees at 12 bases. The CDR3 is made up of 16 amino acids. In germline, CDR1 is SEHNR, CDR2 FQNEAQ (reference sequence). With 6 bases clipped from V and 4 bases from J, the junction kept 6 bases outside the gene matches. CDR3 nucleotides: TGTGCCAGCAGTCGGACTAGCGGGACAGGCACCGGGGAGCTGTTTTTT. It translates to CASSRTSGTGTGELFF.

The rearrangement uses TRBV2 and TRBJ2-2, with D hard to call. Germline V lookup: CDR1 SNHLY, CDR2 FYNNEI. V gave up 4 bases and J gave up 1 base, with 13 bases separating them. The CDR3 loop spans 16 amino acids. The CDR3 reads CASSARRLGNTGELFF. The CDR3 bases are TGTGCCAGCAGTGCACGAAGGTTAGGGAACACCGGGGAGCTGTTTTTT.

This clonotype was detected ten times or more. The chain couples TRBV6-2 or TRBV6-3 to TRBJ2-1; TRBD2 matches at 15 bases. This CDR3 spans 16 amino acids. The V gene end was trimmed by 8 bases and the J gene end by 7 bases; junction bases not matched to a gene: 9. Germline values: CDR1 MNHEY, CDR2 SVGEGT. The chain's CDR3 is CASGRWTSGRGNEQFF. The DNA for the CDR3 is TGTGCCAGCGGGCGCTGGACTAGCGGGAGGGGGAATGAGCAGTTCTTC.

This clonotype was seen at least ten times. The chain carries TRBV7-3 and TRBJ2-3; D not resolved. The CDR3 spans 13 residues. Trimming shortened V by 7 bases and J by 1 base, and 9 bases separated the two germline ends. Germline CDR1 SGHTA, CDR2 FQGTGA. The CDR3 DNA sequence: TGTGCCAGCACGTGGGCCGGCACAGATACGCAGTATTTT. Its translation is CASTWAGTDTQYF.

This clonotype was seen more than once but under ten times. This chain joins TRBV28 and TRBJ1-1; D remains ambiguous. Germline V gene lookup returns CDR1 MDHEN and CDR2 SYDVKM. The CDR3 length is 13 residues. The V and J ends lost 6 bases and 4 bases respectively, with 12 bases between them. The CDR3 sequence is CASRLPGPTEAFF. The DNA of the CDR3 is TGTGCCAGCAGACTGCCCGGGCCCACTGAAGCTTTCTTT.

This clonotype has just one count. V and J are TRBV5-4 and TRBJ2-5; 15 positions match TRBD2. V was clipped by 4 bases and J by 6 bases; unmatched bases: 10. This CDR3 is 17 amino acids long. The germline CDR1 and CDR2 sequences are SGHNT and YYREEE (reference sequence). The CDR3 nucleotides are TGTGCCAGCAGCCTAGGACTAGCGGGAGGGTCGTTTAAGACCCAGTACTTC. Translating it yields CASSLGLAGGSFKTQYF.

This clonotype was detected only a few times. This sequence joins TRBV6-1 and TRBJ2-6; 7 nucleotides align to TRBD2. The CDR3 has 19 residues. The germline CDR1 and CDR2 sequences are MNHNS and SASEGT. The trim removed 5 bases at V and 0 bases at J, leaving 13 bases unmatched. The CDR3 spells CASSSPTFAGVSGANVLTF. The CDR3 DNA reads TGTGCCAGCAGTTCCCCAACCTTTGCGGGAGTCTCTGGGGCCAACGTCCTGACTTTC.

This clonotype occurred many times. The V gene is TRBV12-3 or TRBV12-4, the J gene TRBJ1-5, with D unclear. V was cut by 6 bases and J by 0 bases, with 6 bases left in between. This CDR3 is built from 13 residues. CDR3 sequence: CASSAYSNQPQHF. Written as DNA, the CDR3 is TGTGCCAGCAGCGCATATAGCAATCAGCCCCAGCATTTT.

There are a few counts of this clonotype. The chain employs TRBV28 and TRBJ1-5, with D maybe TRBD1 (5 bases). The CDR3 loop spans 14 amino acids. V lost 8 bases and J lost 10, with 21 bases in between. CDR1 and CDR2 (germline): MDHEN, SYDVKM. CDR3 DNA: TGTGCCAGCGTGGCCGGTGGGACGGCCCGACCCCAGCATTTT. This codes for CASVAGGTARPQHF.

This clonotype turned up a few times. V is TRBV5-4 and J is TRBJ2-1, with 10 bases aligning to TRBD2. The CDR3 is made up of 16 amino acids. Germline lookup yields CDR1 SGHNT and CDR2 YYREEE (reference sequence). Trimming removed 4 bases from V and 4 bases from J; junction bases left unmatched: 8. Here the CDR3 DNA reads TGTGCCAGCAGCCCCATCCCGGGACTAGCGTACAATGAGCAGTTCTTC. It translates to CASSPIPGLAYNEQFF.

CDR3 sequence: CASSLWGREMVEQFF. The CDR3 nucleotides are TGTGCCAGCAGCTTGTGGGGCCGAGAGATGGTAGAGCAGTTCTTC. This rearrangement joins TRBV11-2 to TRBJ2-1, with D perhaps TRBD1 (5 bases). The CDR3 is 15 amino acids. The V end was cut by 3 bases, the J end by 10 bases, with 19 bases between. Germline values: CDR1 SGHAT, CDR2 FQNNGV. The whole variable domain, filled in from reference TRBV11-2 and TRBJ2-1, reads EAGVAQSPRYKIIEKRQSVAFWCNPISGHATLYWYQQILGQGPKLLIQFQNNGVVDDSQLPKDRFSAERLKGVDSTLKIQPAKLEDSAVYLCASSLWGREMVEQFFGPGTRLTVL.

This clonotype was seen repeatedly, ten times or more. The chain joins TRBV12-3 or TRBV12-4 to TRBJ1-3; 7 bases are a match to TRBD1. This CDR3 is built from 15 residues. Losses at the gene ends were 6 bases for V and 0 bases for J; bases not matched to a gene: 5. The CDR3, as DNA: TGTGCCAGCAGAGCGGACAGGAACTCTGGAAACACCATATATTTT. Its protein product is CASRADRNSGNTIYF.

This clonotype was recorded many times. CDR3 nucleotides: TGTGCCAGCAGTCAAGGGTACGAGCAGTACTTC. The encoded protein is CASSQGYEQYF. V usage is TRBV12-3 or TRBV12-4 and J usage is TRBJ2-7, with no clear D. Trimming pared 5 bases from V and 4 bases from J, leaving 6 bases between. The length of the CDR3 is 11 residues.

CDR3 sequence: CASSFQPRVETQYF. CDR3 nucleotides: TGTGCCAGCAGTTTTCAACCCCGAGTGGAGACCCAGTACTTC. The rearrangement links TRBV28 to TRBJ2-5, with unresolved D. The CDR3 is made up of 14 amino acids. Trimming pared 3 bases from V and 5 bases from J, leaving 13 bases between. Germline V CDR1 and CDR2: MDHEN, SYDVKM.

This clonotype was observed a handful of times. The chain recombines TRBV7-6 with TRBJ2-5, with a possible D match to TRBD2 (5 bases). Germline loops: CDR1 SGHVS, CDR2 FNYEAQ. CDR3 size: 14 residues. Trimming cost V 5 bases and J 4 bases, with 14 bases left between them. The CDR3 region has the DNA TGTGCCAGCAGCCCTACACGGAGCGGAGAGACCCAGTACTTC. Translating gives CASSPTRSGETQYF.